This T cell receptor (beta chain) appears in the sequencing data of a study of blood T cells in healthy people across ages (dated by TCRdb to 2013 to 2016). Background for the entire study: In model experiments, template switching captured about one uniquely barcoded TCR beta cDNA molecule for every two T cells. To track age-related changes in TCR beta repertoire diversity, the study relied on deep sequencing normalized with unique cDNA molecular identifiers. The donors were split into four age groups: young (average approximately 16 years), middle-aged (roughly 39), aged (about 62) and long-lived (roughly 77). To avoid experimental bias, donors of different ages were distributed randomly across sequencing lanes. For two donors (one aged 18 to 29 and one aged 80 or older), the study analyzed two additional independent replicas of 1 million unique cDNA reads from the same blood draw. Results the study describes overall, beyond this receptor: Bulk unsorted PBMC profiling prevented conclusive comparison of naive and antigen-experienced compartments. Estimates of total diversity based on one million sequenced T cells were regarded as lower bounds and as underestimates. Observed TCR beta diversity per million T cells fell roughly linearly with age, and a significant reduction was already apparent by age around 40. The percentage of naive T cells measured by flow cytometry correlated strongly with observed TCR beta diversity. The long-lived group showed more naive CD4+ T cells, fewer expanded clones and increased TCR diversity than the aged group, suggesting age selection. Donor CMV infection status was unknown, potentially confounding age-related changes in expanded clonotypes.

This clonotype was seen at least ten times. What this receptor recognizes is not known. No base quality information exists; no much larger clone differs at one position. The CDR3 measures 18 amino acids from cysteine to phenylalanine. The CDR3 DNA has 54 bases and is translated from base 1. In the germline V gene, CDR1 corresponds to SGHTA and CDR2 to FQGNSA. V loses 5 bases at its end and J loses 8 bases; junction bases beyond the gene matches: 19. Donors were roughly 40 systemically healthy Caucasian individuals from Russia aged about 6 to 100 years. Each donor gave ten milliliters of peripheral blood, collected into EDTA-treated Vacutainer tubes. Ficoll-Paque density-gradient centrifugation was used to isolate PBMCs, with at least 6.5 million per sample. Trizol reagent was used to extract total RNA from PBMCs, with at least 6 micrograms per sample. For every donor, an aliquot of PBMCs went through flow cytometry to measure the percentages of naive CD45RAhigh/CD27high T cells.

Receptor amplification or capture employed 5' RACE. Sequencing took place on an Illumina HiSeq 2500. A second roughly 6 to 12 cycle PCR used a sample-barcoded 5' primer and a J-beta primer mix. Each TCR beta cDNA molecule received a unique molecular identifier from a template-switch 5' adaptor carrying 12 random nucleotides. At least 3 million CDR3-containing paired-end reads were obtained from each sample. First-strand cDNA was synthesized from all RNA with the Mint cDNA synthesis kit, primed by a TRBC-specific oligonucleotide. Following uracil-DNA glycosylase treatment, all cDNA underwent a first 18-cycle PCR with the universal primers M1SS and BC2_uni_R. As for how the authors treated the data: For normalization, 1 million high-quality reads were randomly selected from each sample, with every read carrying a distinct molecular identifier. Instead of being binned into consensus sequences, reads with shared molecular identifiers were discarded. MiTCR, set to a Q25 quality threshold and the strictest error-elimination algorithm, was used for CDR3 identification, clonotype clustering and error correction. A nonparametric unseen species model with Euler transformation was used to estimate lower-bound total TCR beta diversity. TCRdb reworked the public reads: Q25 trimming with fastp, MiXCR clone assembly, productive beta chains retained. Each entry merges the rows of one CDR3 protein and shows their most common DNA and genes. These V and J calls are TCRdb output, not the study's own analysis. The sample contains about 1.7 million distinct CDR3 sequences, roughly 27% of them found a single time. The ten top clones hold roughly 8.2% of the sample.

The TCR originated in a woman aged 25 to 45 in good health. Recombination connected TRBV7-2 to TRBJ2-1; 9 junctional bases match TRBD2. Specimen: blood. The DNA reads TGTGCCAGCAGCCCGAGTCCTCTTCGAGCGGGAGGAAGGGATGAGCAGTTCTTC. The translation is CASSPSPLRAGGRDEQFF.